The 27 T cell receptor beta chains given below trace back to one sample, sequenced in a study of identical twins. One entry per CDR3 protein results from TCRdb running MiXCR on the 5' RACE reads. The table has 300,000 to 400,000 distinct CDR3 sequences, 9% to 15% seen once. The same data also contributed to another study, on yellow fever vaccine responses in identical twins.

The sequenced sample consisted of CD8+ T cells sorted from blood. Every receptor here comes from a woman between 18 and 29 years old in good health.

The genes are TRBV28 and TRBJ2-7; 7 bases line up with TRBD2. The V and J ends lost 6 bases and 3 bases, in that order; junction bases with no gene match: 8. The CDR3 contains 14 residues. In germline, CDR1 is MDHEN, CDR2 SYDVKM. CDR3: CASSGGSPYYEQYF. DNA of the CDR3: TGTGCCAGCAGCGGCGGGAGCCCCTACTACGAGCAGTACTTC.

This clonotype turned up a few times. CDR3 region: CASSQGRPDQPQHF. The CDR3 DNA reads TGCGCCAGCAGCCAAGGCAGACCGGATCAGCCCCAGCATTTT. This chain joins TRBV4-1 and TRBJ1-5; D remains unclear. The germline V gene encodes CDR1 MGHRA and CDR2 YSYEKL. The CDR3 contains 14 residues. The V end was cut by 1 base, the J end by 5 bases, with 9 bases between.

This clonotype has ten or more counts. The V and J genes are TRBV7-8 and TRBJ2-5; tentative D call: TRBD1 (6 bases). This CDR3 comprises 12 residues. V lost 6 bases and J lost 4, with 9 bases in between. The germline V gene has CDR1 SGHVS and CDR2 FQNEAQ. The CDR3 DNA reads as TGTGCCAGCAGTATCAGGGGAGAGACCCAGTACTTC. Amino acid sequence: CASSIRGETQYF.

The chain joins TRBV5-1 to TRBJ1-2; D gene ambiguous. The CDR3 has 15 amino acids. CDR1 is SGHRS and CDR2 is YFSETQ in the germline V gene. The V gene lost 4 bases and the J gene lost 0 bases, with 13 bases spanning the gap. The CDR3 reads CASSPRVSANYGYTF. CDR3 DNA: TGCGCCAGCAGCCCCCGAGTTTCAGCTAACTATGGCTACACCTTC.

The chain combines TRBV5-1 with TRBJ2-1; 7 positions match TRBD2. The CDR3 spans 16 residues. The trim removed 4 bases at V and 7 bases at J, leaving 14 bases unmatched. From germline, CDR1 is SGHRS and CDR2 YFSETQ. CDR3 protein: CASSPFRGSSGNEQFF. CDR3 bases: TGCGCCAGCAGCCCCTTTCGCGGGAGCTCCGGGAATGAGCAGTTCTTC.

The CDR3 here is CASSLYRELFF. As DNA, the CDR3 is TGTGCCAGCAGTTTATACAGGGAGCTGTTTTTT. The chain has TRBV28 and TRBJ2-2; D not certain. Germline assignment: CDR1 MDHEN and CDR2 SYDVKM. Deletions cut 1 base from V and 9 bases from J, with 3 bases between. The CDR3 covers 11 residues.

The chain couples TRBV7-6 to TRBJ2-3; the D is unclear. Trimming pared 5 bases from V and 5 bases from J, leaving 8 bases between. CDR1 is SGHVS and CDR2 is FNYEAQ in the germline V gene. The CDR3 covers 12 residues. CDR3 sequence reads: CASSTGVDTQYF. In nucleotides, the CDR3 is TGTGCCAGCAGCACCGGAGTAGATACGCAGTATTTT. Drawing the rest from reference TRBV7-6 and TRBJ2-3, the complete variable domain is GAGVSQSPRYKVTKRGQDVALRCDPISGHVSLYWYRQALGQGPEFLTYFNYEAQQDKSGLPNDRFSAERPEGSISTLTIQRTEQRDSAMYRCASSTGVDTQYFGPGTRLTVL.

In this sample, this clonotype turned up a few times. The V gene is TRBV6-1, the J gene TRBJ2-7, with a weak D call TRBD2 (5 bases). The CDR3 spans 13 residues. The germline V gene encodes CDR1 MNHNS and CDR2 SASEGT. The V gene lost 4 bases and the J gene lost 6 bases, with 13 bases spanning the gap. DNA for the CDR3: TGTGCCAGCAGTGGCTCGGGGAGTCGCGAGCAGTACGTC. It is translated as CASSGSGSREQYV.

This clonotype came up many times. The chain links TRBV20-1 to TRBJ1-1; TRBD1 agrees at 10 bases. The CDR3 loop spans 14 amino acids. The junction had 2 bases not matched to a gene; V was cut back by 1 base and J by 3 bases. The germline CDR1 and CDR2 sequences are DFQATT and SNEGSKA (reference sequence). The CDR3 DNA sequence: TGCAGTGCTAGAGCGGACAGGGGGGACACTGAAGCTTTCTTT. Protein sequence: CSARADRGDTEAFF.

This chain connects TRBV11-3 to TRBJ2-2; 11 nucleotides align to TRBD2. The CDR3 runs 15 residues. Germline lookup yields CDR1 SGHNT and CDR2 YENEEA. J was trimmed by 9 bases and V by 4 bases; bases with no gene match: 7. CDR3 coding DNA: TGTGCCAGCAGCTCTGGGACTAGCGGATCTAGGGAGCTGTTTTTT. Amino acids: CASSSGTSGSRELFF.

This clonotype was observed a few times. The V and J genes are TRBV12-3 or TRBV12-4 and TRBJ1-5; possibly TRBD1 for D (5 bases). The CDR3 contains 14 residues. With 1 base removed from V and 6 bases from J, the gap between germline ends came to 10 bases. The CDR3 coding sequence is TGTGCCAGCAGTTTAGGGGGGTTGAGTCAGCCCCAGCATTTT. This encodes CASSLGGLSQPQHF.

This clonotype was observed at least ten times. V is TRBV12-3 or TRBV12-4 and J is TRBJ2-7, with D unresolved. With 3 bases removed from V and 2 bases from J, the gap between germline ends came to 5 bases. The CDR3 contains 12 residues. The DNA for the CDR3 is TGTGCCAGCAGTTTTGGCCCCTACGAGCAGTACTTC. Translation gives CASSFGPYEQYF.

This clonotype was seen a handful of times. This chain connects TRBV4-1 to TRBJ2-1; D gene uncertain. Germline lookup yields CDR1 MGHRA and CDR2 YSYEKL. This CDR3 has 14 amino acids. Between the trimmed V and J ends, which lost 4 bases and 6 bases, there was a span of 13 bases. The CDR3 nucleotides are TGCGCCAGCAGCCTAACGGTGGTTGGCAATGAGCAGTTCTTC. This encodes CASSLTVVGNEQFF.

This clonotype was detected ten times or more. The V gene is TRBV15, the J gene TRBJ2-7, with 8 bases fitting TRBD2. With 4 bases clipped from V and 2 bases from J, the junction kept 1 base outside the gene matches. The CDR3 runs 13 residues. Germline V gene sequence: CDR1 LNHNV, CDR2 YYDKDF (reference sequence). CDR3 amino acids: CATSMGLAYEQYF. The CDR3 region has the DNA TGTGCCACCAGCATGGGACTAGCCTACGAGCAGTACTTC.

This clonotype came up many times. J is TRBJ2-7 and V is TRBV10-3; D not certain. The CDR3 covers 10 residues. The V and J ends lost 4 bases and 11 bases respectively, with 9 bases between them. CDR1 is ENHRY, CDR2 SYGVKD, per germline. CDR3 sequence: CAISGGFEYV. CDR3 sequence (DNA): TGTGCCATCAGTGGCGGTTTTGAGTACGTC.

This clonotype was observed a few times. V gene TRBV7-8 combines with J gene TRBJ2-3, with 11 bases lining up with TRBD2. The CDR3 consists of 15 residues. Germline V gene lookup returns CDR1 SGHVS and CDR2 FQNEAQ. J was trimmed by 5 bases and V by 5 bases; bases with no gene match: 6. The CDR3 here is CASSHLAGGGDTQYF. The CDR3 nucleotides are TGTGCCAGCAGCCATCTAGCGGGGGGAGGAGATACGCAGTATTTT.

V gene TRBV29-1 combines with J gene TRBJ2-7; 11 nucleotides line up with TRBD2. The CDR3 contains 15 residues. J lost 3 bases, V lost 4 bases, and 8 bases had no gene match. Germline V gives CDR1 SQVTM, CDR2 ANQGSEA. CDR3 region: CSVATSGSFRYEQYF. DNA for the CDR3: TGCAGCGTTGCTACTAGCGGGAGTTTTCGCTACGAGCAGTACTTC.

This sequence joins TRBV5-5 and TRBJ2-5, with D perhaps matching TRBD2 (7 bases). Germline-derived CDR1 and CDR2 are SGHKS and YYEKEE (reference sequence). The CDR3 covers 16 residues. Trimming stripped 2 bases from V and 5 bases from J, with 19 bases between. The CDR3 spells CASSLRGRAESETQYF. The CDR3 DNA reads TGTGCCAGCAGCTTAAGGGGGAGGGCCGAATCGGAGACCCAGTACTTC.

This clonotype was counted a single time. J is TRBJ2-5 and V is TRBV7-9; TRBD2 is a possible D gene (6 bases). The CDR3 is made up of 16 amino acids. Germline loops: CDR1 SEHNR, CDR2 FQNEAQ (reference sequence). V was trimmed by 5 bases and J by 2 bases, leaving 18 bases between them. This chain's CDR3 is CASSPPRGLIQETQYF. CDR3 DNA sequence: TGTGCCAGCAGCCCTCCTCGGGGACTGATTCAAGAGACCCAGTACTTC.

V gene TRBV7-9 combines with J gene TRBJ2-7; D is perhaps TRBD1 (6 bases). The CDR3 loop spans 14 amino acids. V lost 7 bases, J lost 2 bases, and 15 bases lay in between. CDR1 SEHNR and CDR2 FQNEAQ come from the germline V gene (reference sequence). The CDR3 protein is CASTTGNIAYEQYF. CDR3 coding DNA: TGTGCCAGCACTACAGGGAACATCGCCTACGAGCAGTACTTC.

The rearrangement uses TRBV7-6 and TRBJ2-5; 9 bases agree with TRBD2. V dropped 1 base and J dropped 13; count of bases not matched to a gene: 10. The CDR3 runs 14 residues. In germline, CDR1 is SGHVS, CDR2 FNYEAQ. The CDR3 loop reads CASSLGVASGVPYF. As DNA, the CDR3 is TGTGCCAGCAGCTTAGGGGTCGCTAGCGGGGTACCGTACTTC.

V is TRBV7-9 and J is TRBJ1-1; TRBD1 is a possible D gene (6 bases). Per germline, CDR1 SEHNR and CDR2 FQNEAQ (reference sequence). The CDR3 length is 14 residues. CDR3 sequence: CATKGVRGSTEAFF. The CDR3 DNA reads TGTGCTACTAAGGGGGTACGGGGCAGCACTGAAGCTTTCTTT.

This clonotype was seen only a few times. Written as DNA, the CDR3 is TGTGCCAGCAGTTTATTTGGGCAGGGGGTTATTGGTGAAGCTTTCTTT. The encoded protein is CASSLFGQGVIGEAFF. This chain connects TRBV28 to TRBJ1-1, with 7 bases lining up with TRBD1. The CDR3 is made up of 16 amino acids. J gave up 7 bases and V 1 base, and 12 bases lay outside the gene matches. In germline, CDR1 is MDHEN, CDR2 SYDVKM. Looking up the rest from reference TRBV28 and TRBJ1-1 gives the full variable domain: DVKVTQSSRYLVKRTGEKVFLECVQDMDHENMFWYRQDPGLGLRLIYFSYDVKMKEKGDIPEGYSVSREKKERFSLILESASTNQTSMYLCASSLFGQGVIGEAFFGQGTRLTVV.

This clonotype appeared a few times. In nucleotides, the CDR3 is TGTGCCAGCTCACCCCCCGAAACACAAGAGACCCAGTACTTC. Amino acid sequence: CASSPPETQETQYF. This chain links TRBV18 with TRBJ2-5; no definite D call. Trimming pared 3 bases from V and 2 bases from J, leaving 10 bases between. Germline CDR1 KGHSH, CDR2 LQKENI. This CDR3 is 14 amino acids long.

At least ten counts were recorded for this clonotype. The rearrangement uses TRBV7-9 and TRBJ1-1; D gene ambiguous. Germline lookup yields CDR1 SEHNR and CDR2 FQNEAQ (reference sequence). Trimming removed 5 bases from V and 6 bases from J, with 10 bases in between. The CDR3 covers 12 residues. In nucleotides, the CDR3 is TGTGCCAGCAGCCCAGCTGTCCCTGAAGCTTTCTTT. It codes for CASSPAVPEAFF. Complete variable domain (other parts from reference TRBV7-9 and TRBJ1-1): DTGVSQNPRHKITKRGQNVTFRCDPISEHNRLYWYRQTLGQGPEFLTYFQNEAQLEKSRLLSDRFSAERPKGSFSTLEIQRTEQGDSAMYLCASSPAVPEAFFGQGTRLTVV.

The chain is built from TRBV20-1 and TRBJ2-3; a possible D gene is TRBD2 (7 bases). CDR1 is DFQATT, CDR2 SNEGSKA, per germline (reference sequence). V dropped 1 base and J dropped 4 bases, with 15 bases sitting between them. The CDR3 is 15 residues long. The DNA for the CDR3 is TGCAGTGCTAGAGCGTGGCGAGGGGGGGCAGATACGCAGTATTTT. Protein: CSARAWRGGADTQYF.

This clonotype was seen at least ten times. The chain combines TRBV3-1 with TRBJ2-1; maybe TRBD2 (6 bases). The ends were cut back, 2 bases at V and 5 bases at J, with 16 bases in the middle. The CDR3 runs 16 residues. Germline CDR1 and CDR2: LGHDT and YNNKEL (reference sequence). CDR3 DNA sequence: TGTGCCAGCAGCCAAAACCCCCGGACTATTAACAATGAGCAGTTCTTC. Its protein product is CASSQNPRTINNEQFF.